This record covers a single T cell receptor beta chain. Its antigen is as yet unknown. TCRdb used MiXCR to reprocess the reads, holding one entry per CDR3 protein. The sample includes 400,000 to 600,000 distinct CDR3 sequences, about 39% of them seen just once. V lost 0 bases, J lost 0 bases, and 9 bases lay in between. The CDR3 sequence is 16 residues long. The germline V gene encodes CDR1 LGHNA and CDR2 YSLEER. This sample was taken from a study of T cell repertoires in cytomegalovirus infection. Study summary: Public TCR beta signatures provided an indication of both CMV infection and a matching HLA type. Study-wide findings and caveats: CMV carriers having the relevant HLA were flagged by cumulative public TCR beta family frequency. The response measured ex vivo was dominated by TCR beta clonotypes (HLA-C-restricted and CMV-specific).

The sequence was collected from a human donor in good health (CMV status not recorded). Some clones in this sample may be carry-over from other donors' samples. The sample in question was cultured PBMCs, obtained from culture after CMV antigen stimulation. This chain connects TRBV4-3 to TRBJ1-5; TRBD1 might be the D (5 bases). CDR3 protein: CASSQDGGDSNQPQHF. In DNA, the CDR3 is TGCGCCAGCAGCCAAGATGGGGGGGATAGCAATCAGCCCCAGCATTTT.